This T cell receptor (beta chain) was sequenced in a study of blood T cell repertoires in COVID-19. Across the study: Acute-phase and convalescent COVID-19 samples originated in the United States, Italy and Spain.

Per the study methods: Scientists estimated how many nucleated cells there were by amplifying reference gene primers. Assay: immunoSEQ multiplex PCR; the TCRdb copy retains only in-frame clones and omits some. D and trimming come from the DNA, and the V and J calls and clone size come from that table. The sample consists of 150,000 to 200,000 clones, nearly 90% of them appearing once. Sequenced sample: peripheral blood. The origin of this receptor is a man aged 18 to 30 who had recovered from COVID-19.

The CDR3, as DNA: TGTGCCAGTAGTCCCCCGGGACTAGCGGGAGACGAGCAGTACTTC. Translated, it gives CASSPPGLAGDEQYF. The rearrangement joins TRBV19 to TRBJ2-7; 14 nucleotides line up with TRBD2. The CDR3 consists of 15 residues. V lost 5 bases and J lost 5; bases outside the gene matches: 5. Per germline, CDR1 LNHDA and CDR2 SQIVND (reference sequence).